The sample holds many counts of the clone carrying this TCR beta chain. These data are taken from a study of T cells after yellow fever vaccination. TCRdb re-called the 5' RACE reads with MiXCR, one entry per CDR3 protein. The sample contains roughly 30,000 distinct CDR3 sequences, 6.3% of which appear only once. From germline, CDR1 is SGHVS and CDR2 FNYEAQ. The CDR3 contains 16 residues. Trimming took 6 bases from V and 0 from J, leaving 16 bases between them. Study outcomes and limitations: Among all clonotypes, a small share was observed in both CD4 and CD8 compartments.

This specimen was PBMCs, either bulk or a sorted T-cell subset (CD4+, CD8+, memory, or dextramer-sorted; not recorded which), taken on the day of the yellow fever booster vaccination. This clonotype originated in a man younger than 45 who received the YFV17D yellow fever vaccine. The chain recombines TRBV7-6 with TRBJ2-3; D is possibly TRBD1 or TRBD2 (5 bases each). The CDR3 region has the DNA TGTGCCAGCAGTCGCCGGGACCGAGAAAGCACAGATACGCAGTATTTT. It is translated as CASSRRDRESTDTQYF. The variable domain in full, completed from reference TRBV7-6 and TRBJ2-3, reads GAGVSQSPRYKVTKRGQDVALRCDPISGHVSLYWYRQALGQGPEFLTYFNYEAQQDKSGLPNDRFSAERPEGSISTLTIQRTEQRDSAMYRCASSRRDRESTDTQYFGPGTRLTVL.